Reported below is one TCR beta chain. These data come from a study of blood T cell repertoires in COVID-19. Study details: The samples span acute and convalescent COVID-19 from the United States, Italy and Spain.

With 1 base removed from V and 8 bases from J, the gap between germline ends came to 15 bases. Per the germline V gene, CDR1 is SGHDT and CDR2 is YYEEEE. The CDR3 extends over 15 amino acids. The repertoire was sequenced with immunoSEQ multiplex PCR; TCRdb's copy has only in-frame clones and lacks some. There are about 220,000 clones in the sample; roughly 80% occur only once, and roughly 2.4% lies in the top ten. The sequenced sample consisted of peripheral blood. This receptor was identified in a woman aged 60 to 75 with acute or convalescent COVID-19. The J gene is TRBJ1-4, the V gene TRBV5-6; the D gene is possibly TRBD1 (6 bases). As DNA, the CDR3 is TGTGCCAGCAGCTTGATTGGCAGGGACACCGAAAAACTGTTTTTT. It is translated as CASSLIGRDTEKLFF.